The 29 T cell receptor beta chains reported below all come from one sample, sequenced in a study of beta chain features in type 1 diabetes. What was sequenced were expressed TCRB transcripts, since all of the isolated RNA had been reverse transcribed. Assay: immunoSEQ multiplex PCR; the TCRdb copy retains only in-frame clones and omits some. The sample consists of roughly 500,000 clones, roughly 31% of them appearing once. The sample consisted of naive CD4+ T cells from blood. These receptors were taken from a man between 18 and 29 years old in good health.

This clone was observed a few times. V is TRBV20-1 and J is TRBJ1-2, with no clear D. V was shortened by 3 bases and J by 6 bases, with 8 bases between the two germline ends. Germline assignment: CDR1 DFQATT and CDR2 SNEGSKA (reference sequence). The CDR3 totals 11 residues. Here the CDR3 reads CSASRPDGYTF. DNA for the CDR3: TGCAGTGCTAGCCGACCGGATGGCTACACCTTC.

This clone was seen more than once but under ten times. The chain joins TRBV7-2 to TRBJ2-5; D call uncertain. V gave up 2 bases and J gave up 4 bases, with 11 bases separating them. This CDR3 has 14 amino acids. Looked up from germline, CDR1 is SGHTA and CDR2 is FQGNSA. The CDR3 sequence is CASSLLPVAETQYF. CDR3 DNA sequence: TGTGCCAGCAGCTTACTTCCAGTAGCAGAGACCCAGTACTTC.

CDR3 sequence: CSASVLDEQYF. Here the CDR3 DNA reads TGCAGTGCTAGCGTCCTCGACGAGCAGTACTTC. J is TRBJ2-7 and V is TRBV20-1, with D unresolved. This CDR3 has 11 residues. V was clipped by 3 bases and J by 5 bases, with 8 bases between them. Germline values: CDR1 DFQATT, CDR2 SNEGSKA (reference sequence).

The chain recombines TRBV4-3 with TRBJ2-7; either TRBD1 or TRBD2 may supply D (5 bases each). CDR1 is LGHNA and CDR2 is YSLEER in the germline V gene. V lost 4 bases to trimming and J lost 3 bases, with 16 bases between them. The CDR3 is made up of 15 amino acids. The CDR3 loop is CASSPLAGTGYEQYF. The DNA for the CDR3 is TGCGCCAGCAGCCCCCTGGCAGGGACGGGCTACGAGCAGTACTTC.

In its sample, this clone was seen a few times. V usage is TRBV29-1 and J usage is TRBJ2-2; TRBD1 aligns across 11 bases. V shed 8 bases, J shed 4 bases, and the junction held 9 bases outside the gene matches. Germline-derived CDR1 and CDR2 are SQVTM and ANQGSEA. The CDR3 spans 15 residues. CDR3 residues: CSSSAGTGGTGELFF. CDR3 in DNA: TGCAGCTCAAGCGCCGGGACAGGGGGCACCGGGGAGCTGTTTTTT.

J is TRBJ2-2 and V is TRBV7-9; 13 nucleotides agree with TRBD2. The germline V gene encodes CDR1 SEHNR and CDR2 FQNEAQ (reference sequence). With V trimmed by 5 bases and J by 7 bases, 4 bases remained unmatched. There are 15 residues in the CDR3. This CDR3 reads CASSPGLAGDGELFF. As DNA, the CDR3 is TGTGCCAGCAGCCCCGGACTAGCGGGGGACGGGGAGCTGTTTTTT.

This chain joins TRBV30 and TRBJ2-7; 11 bases agree with TRBD2. Germline CDR1 is GTSNPN and CDR2 is SVGIG (reference sequence). Trimming cost V 4 bases and J 4 bases; bases outside gene matches: 6. The CDR3 totals 14 residues. CDR3 sequence: CAWKPSGRRYEQYF. In nucleotides, the CDR3 is TGTGCCTGGAAGCCTAGCGGGAGGCGGTACGAGCAGTACTTC.

Remarks on this clone: The same CDR3 can be traced to other DNA sequences in this sample. V is TRBV10-3 and J is TRBJ2-7; D gene unclear. This CDR3 comprises 12 residues. Trimming removed 4 bases at V and 1 base at J, with 5 bases between. Germline V gene data show CDR1 as ENHRY and CDR2 as SYGVKD. The CDR3 spells CAISGPSYEQYF. In nucleotides, the CDR3 is TGTGCCATCAGTGGGCCGTCCTACGAGCAGTACTTC.

This clone came up a few times. Mismatch with germline at one junction end may stem from a read error. V gene TRBV28 combines with J gene TRBJ1-2, with D unresolved. The CDR3 is made up of 11 amino acids. Germline CDR1 and CDR2: MDHEN and SYDVKM. CDR3 in DNA: TGTGCCAGCAGTCGGAACTCTGGCTACACCTTC. Translated, it gives CASSRNSGYTF.

The V and J genes are TRBV11-2 and TRBJ2-3; a possible D gene is TRBD1 (5 bases). V was pared by 2 bases and J by 4 bases, with 10 bases between. The CDR3 consists of 14 residues. Germline V gives CDR1 SGHAT, CDR2 FQNNGV. The CDR3 reads CASSLQGWADTQYF. CDR3 DNA sequence: TGTGCCAGCAGCTTACAGGGATGGGCAGATACGCAGTATTTT.

The chain joins TRBV30 to TRBJ2-6; D gene ambiguous. V was pared by 3 bases and J by 4 bases, with 10 bases between. This CDR3 is 14 amino acids long. Looked up from germline, CDR1 is GTSNPN and CDR2 is SVGIG (reference sequence). The chain's CDR3 is CAWRTFGGANVLTF. CDR3 bases: TGTGCCTGGAGGACCTTCGGGGGGGCCAACGTCCTGACTTTC.

This chain links TRBV6-6 with TRBJ2-7, with 10 nucleotides matching TRBD1. This CDR3 comprises 14 residues. The V gene end was trimmed by 8 bases and the J gene end by 1 base; junction bases not matched to a gene: 5. The germline gives CDR1 MNHNY, CDR2 SVGAGI (reference sequence). The CDR3 sequence is CASHRQGASYEQYF. The CDR3 DNA is TGTGCCAGCCATCGACAGGGGGCATCCTACGAGCAGTACTTC.

The V gene is TRBV27, the J gene TRBJ2-1; 12 bases agree with TRBD2. Trimming removed 7 bases from V and 3 bases from J; junction bases left unmatched: 7. CDR3 length: 16 amino acids. Germline V gene lookup returns CDR1 MNHEY and CDR2 SMNVEV (reference sequence). The CDR3, as DNA: TGTGCCAGCACCGCGACTAGCGGGAGAAACTACAATGAGCAGTTCTTC. This codes for CASTATSGRNYNEQFF.

This rearrangement joins TRBV5-1 to TRBJ2-1, with a tentative D call TRBD1 (6 bases). Germline V gives CDR1 SGHRS, CDR2 YFSETQ. CDR3 length: 15 residues. Trimming pared 4 bases from V and 3 bases from J, leaving 14 bases between. The chain's CDR3 is CASSPFGTLYNEQFF. The CDR3 bases are TGCGCCAGCAGCCCATTCGGGACACTCTACAATGAGCAGTTCTTC.

The chain joins TRBV4-3 to TRBJ2-3, with 10 bases aligning to TRBD2. J gave up 6 bases and V 3 bases, and 9 bases lay outside the gene matches. This CDR3 has 16 residues. Germline assignment: CDR1 LGHNA and CDR2 YSLEER. CDR3 residues: CASSHEAASGSDTQYF. The CDR3 DNA follows: TGCGCCAGCAGCCACGAGGCGGCTAGCGGGAGTGATACGCAGTATTTT.

V is TRBV28 and J is TRBJ2-3; possibly TRBD1 or TRBD2 for D (5 bases each). V shed 6 bases and J shed 9 bases, with 7 bases lying between them. The CDR3 contains 10 residues. Germline values: CDR1 MDHEN, CDR2 SYDVKM. CDR3 in DNA: TGTGCCAGCAGGGGGGTCACGCAGTATTTT. The encoded protein is CASRGVTQYF.

A few counts support this clone. At one end the junction does not follow the germline gene, possibly because of a read error. The V and J genes are TRBV28 and TRBJ1-2, with D possibly being TRBD1 (5 bases). CDR1 is MDHEN and CDR2 is SYDVKM in the germline V gene. The CDR3 runs to 11 residues. The CDR3 DNA sequence: TGTGCCAGCAGTTTAGGCAGGGTCCTTTACTTC. Encoded protein: CASSLGRVLYF.

The chain is built from TRBV20-1 and TRBJ2-7, with D possibly TRBD1 on 5 matching bases. This CDR3 contains 11 residues. Germline CDR1 and CDR2: DFQATT and SNEGSKA (reference sequence). The V end was cut by 4 bases, the J end by 9 bases, with 13 bases between. CDR3 in amino acids: CSATGNWVQYF. CDR3 coding DNA: TGCAGTGCTACAGGGAACTGGGTGCAGTACTTC.

In its sample, this clone was seen a few times. The chain is built from TRBV9 and TRBJ2-1, with D perhaps TRBD2 (5 bases). Looked up from germline, CDR1 is SGDLS and CDR2 is YYNGEE. Between the trimmed V and J ends, which lost 2 bases and 3 bases, there was a span of 15 bases. CDR3 size: 16 residues. CDR3 coding DNA: TGTGCCAGCAGCGTCGCGCAAGCGGCAATCTACAATGAGCAGTTCTTC. Amino acid sequence: CASSVAQAAIYNEQFF.

J is TRBJ2-7 and V is TRBV19; D remains unclear. CDR3 size: 13 residues. V lost 3 bases, J lost 2 bases, and 8 bases lay in between. CDR1 and CDR2 from the germline V gene are LNHDA and SQIVND (reference sequence). The CDR3 sequence: CASSIAQTYEQYF. The CDR3 bases are TGTGCCAGTAGTATCGCCCAGACCTACGAGCAGTACTTC.

The CDR3 is CASSLATGDNEQFF. The CDR3 DNA is TGTGCCAGCAGCTTGGCGACAGGGGACAATGAGCAGTTCTTC. The chain links TRBV7-2 to TRBJ2-1, with 8 bases lining up with TRBD1. Germline-derived CDR1 and CDR2 are SGHTA and FQGNSA. This CDR3 spans 14 amino acids. Trimming cost V 3 bases and J 5 bases; bases outside gene matches: 3.

The V call is TRBV2, the J call TRBJ2-5, with a possible D match to TRBD2 (6 bases). Between the trimmed V and J ends, which lost 6 bases and 3 bases, there was a span of 11 bases. The germline gives CDR1 SNHLY, CDR2 FYNNEI. The CDR3 contains 13 residues. CDR3 loop: CASSASVEETQYF. CDR3 coding DNA: TGTGCCAGCAGCGCTAGCGTTGAAGAGACCCAGTACTTC.

This clone was picked up a small number of times. The chain joins TRBV5-4 to TRBJ2-7; either TRBD1 or TRBD2 may supply D (6 bases each). The CDR3 runs to 12 residues. The germline V and J ends were trimmed by 7 bases and 6 bases, with 14 bases remaining between them. Germline V gene sequence: CDR1 SGHNT, CDR2 YYREEE (reference sequence). In DNA, the CDR3 is TGTGCCAGCGTCGGGGGCGCATCCGAGCAGTACTTC. This encodes CASVGGASEQYF.

The chain is built from TRBV11-3 and TRBJ2-1; TRBD2 aligns across 8 bases. CDR1 and CDR2 (germline): SGHNT, YENEEA. The CDR3 runs 16 residues. V trimming: 3 bases; J trimming: 8 bases; junction bases outside the gene matches: 12. The CDR3 here is CASSFTGLEGSHEQFF. CDR3 coding DNA: TGTGCCAGCAGCTTCACGGGACTAGAGGGTTCCCATGAGCAGTTCTTC. The full variable domain, with the rest looked up from reference TRBV11-3 and TRBJ2-1, is EAGVVQSPRYKIIEKKQPVAFWCNPISGHNTLYWYLQNLGQGPELLIRYENEEAVDDSQLPKDRFSAERLKGVDSTLKIQPAELGDSAVYLCASSFTGLEGSHEQFFGPGTRLTVL.

V gene TRBV7-9 combines with J gene TRBJ2-3; TRBD1 agrees at 8 bases. CDR1 and CDR2 (germline): SEHNR, FQNEAQ (reference sequence). With V trimmed by 4 bases and J by 6 bases, 3 bases remained unmatched. The CDR3 has 13 amino acids. CDR3 sequence (DNA): TGTGCCAGCAGCTCGACAGGGGCTGATACGCAGTATTTT. Translated, it gives CASSSTGADTQYF.

This clone was detected a few times. V gene TRBV20-1 combines with J gene TRBJ2-1, with D unclear. There are 10 residues in the CDR3. Trimming shortened V by 3 bases and J by 8 bases, and 5 bases separated the two germline ends. CDR1 and CDR2 (germline): DFQATT, SNEGSKA (reference sequence). The chain's CDR3 is CSASFHEQFF. The CDR3 DNA is TGCAGTGCTAGCTTTCATGAGCAGTTCTTC.

This clone has only a few counts. The chain is built from TRBV5-6 and TRBJ2-7; TRBD2 agrees at 7 bases. The CDR3 sequence is 15 residues long. The trim removed 1 base at V and 1 base at J, leaving 5 bases unmatched. Per the germline V gene, CDR1 is SGHDT and CDR2 is YYEEEE. The CDR3 is CASSLWSGASYEQYF. CDR3 nucleotide sequence: TGTGCCAGCAGCTTGTGGAGCGGGGCTTCCTACGAGCAGTACTTC.

The CDR3 DNA sequence: TGTGCCAGCAGCTTAGGGGAGGATGGCTACGAGCAGTACTTC. This sequence encodes CASSLGEDGYEQYF. The chain joins TRBV13 to TRBJ2-7; perhaps TRBD2 as D (5 bases). Germline assignment: CDR1 PRHDT and CDR2 FYEKMQ (reference sequence). This CDR3 comprises 14 residues. V was pared by 0 bases and J by 3 bases, with 9 bases between.

The genes are TRBV20-1 and TRBJ1-2; no clear D gene. The V and J ends lost 6 bases and 1 base respectively, with 6 bases between them. The CDR3 covers 11 residues. From germline, CDR1 is DFQATT and CDR2 SNEGSKA (reference sequence). CDR3 nucleotides: TGCAGTGCCAGATATAACTATGGCTACACCTTC. Encoded protein: CSARYNYGYTF.